This passage covers 5 T cell receptor beta chains from one sample sequenced in a study of T cells in Graves' hyperthyroidism and ophthalmopathy. Amplification yielded TCR beta CDR3 regions, with RNA transcripts as the source. The HTBI set primed first-round TCR CDR3 RT-PCR. Using its own MiXCR run on the multiplex PCR reads, TCRdb lists one record per CDR3 protein. The data contain fewer than 800,000 distinct CDR3 sequences, approximately 16% of them seen just once; the ten biggest clones take up approximately 8.4%. Sequencing was performed on blood. These receptors originate from a man between 18 and 29 years old with Graves' hyperthyroidism.

This clonotype has only a few counts. The rearrangement uses TRBV6-2 or TRBV6-3 and TRBJ2-1; the D is unclear. Looked up from germline, CDR1 is MNHEY and CDR2 is SVGEGT. This CDR3 region has 14 residues. Trimming cost V 2 bases and J 8 bases, with 13 bases left between them. The CDR3 reads CASSYGPSEDEQFF. DNA of the CDR3: TGTGCCAGCAGTTACGGGCCCAGCGAAGATGAGCAGTTCTTC.

This clonotype was seen a handful of times. This rearrangement joins TRBV12-3 or TRBV12-4 to TRBJ2-2, with 7 bases lining up with TRBD1. The CDR3 is 12 residues long. V gave up 10 bases and J gave up 7 bases; unmatched junction bases: 6. The CDR3 loop reads CANRGIGGELFF. The CDR3 DNA reads TGTGCCAACAGGGGAATCGGCGGGGAGCTGTTTTTT.

This sequence joins TRBV28 and TRBJ2-7; maybe TRBD1 (6 bases). The CDR3 is 16 residues long. CDR1 is MDHEN and CDR2 is SYDVKM in the germline V gene. V was trimmed by 6 bases and J by 2 bases, leaving 20 bases between them. CDR3 protein: CASSSVTGTHPYEQYF. The CDR3 nucleotides are TGTGCCAGCAGCTCGGTAACCGGGACACATCCCTACGAGCAGTACTTC. Looking up the rest from reference TRBV28 and TRBJ2-7 gives the full variable domain: DVKVTQSSRYLVKRTGEKVFLECVQDMDHENMFWYRQDPGLGLRLIYFSYDVKMKEKGDIPEGYSVSREKKERFSLILESASTNQTSMYLCASSSVTGTHPYEQYFGPGTRLTVT.

This clonotype occurred many times. The J gene is TRBJ1-5, the V gene TRBV15; TRBD1 matches at 9 bases. Germline V lookup: CDR1 LNHNV, CDR2 YYDKDF (reference sequence). V was clipped by 6 bases and J by 8 bases; unmatched bases: 11. CDR3 length: 15 residues. In DNA form, the CDR3 reads TGTGCCACCAGACCCGATTCGACAGGGGGGGAGCCCCAGCATTTT. The encoded protein is CATRPDSTGGEPQHF. The entire variable domain, with the rest obtained from reference TRBV15 and TRBJ1-5, is as follows: DAMVIQNPRYQVTQFGKPVTLSCSQTLNHNVMYWYQQKSSQAPKLLFHYYDKDFNNEADTPDNFQSRRPNTSFCFLDIRSPGLGDTAMYLCATRPDSTGGEPQHFGDGTRLSIL.

This clonotype was counted many times. This chain connects TRBV12-3 or TRBV12-4 to TRBJ2-5, with 8 bases that match TRBD2. CDR3 length: 17 residues. V gave up 2 bases and J gave up 2 bases; unmatched junction bases: 10. CDR3 residues: CASSLWGAGGSQETQYF. Written as DNA, the CDR3 is TGTGCCAGCAGTTTATGGGGTGCGGGAGGTTCGCAAGAGACCCAGTACTTC.